A single T cell receptor (beta chain) is shown here with its context. This sample is part of a study of cytomegalovirus exposure and HLA in healthy donors. The wider study: In terms of ancestry, the Caucasian-associated cluster contained 80% to 90% of the approximately 400 genotyped donors.

60 Vbeta and 13 Jbeta primers were used in PCR. The table came from immunoSEQ multiplex PCR; TCRdb's copy has only in-frame clones and leaves some out. There are approximately 110,000 clones in the sample, with about 2.2% held by the top ten. J was trimmed by 4 bases and V by 6 bases; bases with no gene match: 11. The CDR3 runs 15 residues. CDR1 is SEHNR, CDR2 FQNEAQ, per germline (reference sequence). The chain is built from TRBV7-9 and TRBJ1-1; the match to TRBD1 covers 7 bases. The source material was PBMCs. The TCR sequence derives from a man aged 40-49 years in good health and CMV-seronegative. As DNA, the CDR3 is TGTGCCAGCAGTTCCCTCCGCCCAGGGGGCACTGAAGCTTTCTTT. Translating gives CASSSLRPGGTEAFF.